Listed below are T cell receptor beta chains from one sample, sequenced in a study of cytomegalovirus exposure and HLA in healthy donors. Only in-frame clones appear in the TCRdb table, and some are missing; sequencing was by immunoSEQ multiplex PCR. The sample has 100,000 to 150,000 clones; roughly 83% are singletons. The source material was PBMCs. These receptor sequences come from a girl aged 2-10 years in good health and CMV-seronegative. The CDR3 runs from the conserved cysteine through the conserved F or W. A D gene is named only where the DNA matches it firmly. For some rows the clone size is stated as once, few or many, or as a class when expanded; others skip it.

j_gene: TRBJ1-5
v_gene: TRBV10-3
d_gene: -
abundance: -
CDR3nt: TGTGCCATCAACGAGGAATCTAGCAATCAGCCCCAGCATTTT
CDR3aa: CAINEESSNQPQHF

j_gene: TRBJ1-1
v_gene: TRBV6-6
d_gene: -
abundance: -
CDR3nt: TGTGCCAGCAGACCAAAAGGAGGGGTGCTGACTGAAGCTTTCTTT
CDR3aa: CASRPKGGVLTEAFF

j_gene: TRBJ2-1
v_gene: TRBV28
d_gene: TRBD1
abundance: -
CDR3nt: TGTGCCAGCAGGCCAACAGGGGCTTACAATGAGCAGTTCTTC
CDR3aa: CASRPTGAYNEQFF

j_gene: TRBJ2-6
v_gene: TRBV11-2
d_gene: -
abundance: -
CDR3nt: TGTGCCAGCAGCTTAGATCTTACTGGGGCCAACGTCCTGACTTTC
CDR3aa: CASSLDLTGANVLTF

j_gene: TRBJ1-2
v_gene: TRBV5-4
d_gene: -
abundance: once
CDR3nt: TGTGCCAGCAGATATATTCCGGAGCAGGGGTTCTATGGCTACACCTTC
CDR3aa: CASRYIPEQGFYGYTF

j_gene: TRBJ2-1
v_gene: TRBV5-1
d_gene: TRBD1
abundance: -
CDR3nt: TGCGCCAGCAGCTTGGGGACAGGGCCGGCCAATGAGCAGTTCTTC
CDR3aa: CASSLGTGPANEQFF

j_gene: TRBJ1-5
v_gene: TRBV18
d_gene: -
abundance: -
CDR3nt: TGTGCCAGCTCACCGGAGCAGGGCGGTGGCAATCAGCCCCAGCATTTT
CDR3aa: CASSPEQGGGNQPQHF

j_gene: TRBJ2-7
v_gene: TRBV5-1
d_gene: TRBD1
abundance: -
CDR3nt: TGCGCCAGCAGCAGAACCGGGACAGGGACCTACGAGCAGTACTTC
CDR3aa: CASSRTGTGTYEQYF

j_gene: TRBJ1-5
v_gene: TRBV30
d_gene: TRBD1
abundance: -
CDR3nt: TGTGCCTGGAGTGCGGGGGGGACAGTTAGCAATCAGCCCCAGCATTTT
CDR3aa: CAWSAGGTVSNQPQHF

j_gene: TRBJ1-2
v_gene: TRBV6-6
d_gene: -
abundance: -
CDR3nt: TGTGCCAGCAGTTACGGGCAGGGAGGCTATGGCTACACCTTC
CDR3aa: CASSYGQGGYGYTF

j_gene: TRBJ1-2
v_gene: TRBV28
d_gene: TRBD1
abundance: few
CDR3nt: TGTGCCAGCAGAACCACGGGACAGGGCATGTTTGGCTACACCTTC
CDR3aa: CASRTTGQGMFGYTF

j_gene: TRBJ1-2
v_gene: TRBV6-5
d_gene: -
abundance: -
CDR3nt: TGTGCCAGCAGCCCCGACAGGTTTTCGTATGGCTACACCTTC
CDR3aa: CASSPDRFSYGYTF

j_gene: TRBJ2-3
v_gene: TRBV28
d_gene: -
abundance: few
CDR3nt: TGTGCCAGCAGTTTAGTGACTCATACGCAGTATTTT
CDR3aa: CASSLVTHTQYF